A selection of T cell receptor beta chains follows, all from one sample in a study of blood T cell repertoires in COVID-19. Using immunoSEQ multiplex PCR, the repertoire was profiled, and TCRdb retains in-frame clones only, with some absent. The sample yields some 210,000 clones, roughly 90% seen once. The sequencing input was PBMCs or T cells enriched from blood (not recorded which). The receptors were sampled from a man aged 18-30 years with acute COVID-19. Each CDR3 is given with its conserved first and last residue. D genes are given only for firm matches. The size field is filled for only some rows; it gives once, few, many or a size class.

TRBJ1-2 few TRBV4-3 TRBD1 TGCGCCAGCAGCCAGGTGACAGGGCCCTATGGCTACACCTTC CASSQVTGPYGYTF
TRBJ2-1 - TRBV28 TRBD2 TGTGCCAGCAGTCTCGGGACTAGCGGGAGCTATGAGCAGTTCTTC CASSLGTSGSYEQFF
TRBJ2-6 - TRBV6-5 TRBD1 TGTGCCAGCACTACAGGGGCTGGGGCCAACGTCCTGACTTTC CASTTGAGANVLTF
TRBJ2-5 - TRBV11-2 - TGTGCCAGCAGCTCCCAGGTTATCGAGACCCAGTACTTC CASSSQVIETQYF
TRBJ2-7 - TRBV27 TRBD2 TGTGCCAGCGGTCATCCCCGCGGGACTAGCGGGAACTACGAGCAGTACTTC CASGHPRGTSGNYEQYF
TRBJ2-1 - TRBV9 - TGTGCCAGCAGCCGATCTAGCGAAGGACGTCATGAGCAGTTCTTC CASSRSSEGRHEQFF
TRBJ2-7 - TRBV7-9 TRBD2 TGTGCCAGCAGCGCGACTAGCGGGAGGGCCTACGAGCAGTACTTC CASSATSGRAYEQYF
TRBJ1-4 - TRBV12-3/TRBV12-4 - TGTGCCAGCAGTGTCCAGGGAGGTGAAAAACTGTTTTTT CASSVQGGEKLFF
TRBJ2-1 few TRBV4-1 TRBD2 TGCGCCAGCAGCCAAGTCAATATGGGACTAACCGACAATGAGCAGTTCTTC CASSQVNMGLTDNEQFF
TRBJ1-6 - TRBV28 TRBD1 TGTGCCAGCAGTCTCACACGGACAGGGGATAATTCACCCCTCCACTTT CASSLTRTGDNSPLHF
TRBJ2-5 - TRBV13 - TGTGCCAGCAGCACGGGATTAGGCGGGACCCAGTACTTC CASSTGLGGTQYF
TRBJ2-3 - TRBV5-1 TRBD2 TGCGCCAGCAGCAGCCTAGCGGGAGGGGGCACAGATACGCAGTATTTT CASSSLAGGGTDTQYF
TRBJ2-7 few TRBV4-1 TRBD2 TGCGCCAGCAGCCAAAGGCTAGCGGGAGGATACGAGCAGTACTTC CASSQRLAGGYEQYF
TRBJ2-6 - TRBV30 - TGTGCCTGGAGTTCCCCAGACAGGGCCAACGTCCTGACTTTC CAWSSPDRANVLTF
TRBJ2-3 - TRBV11-3 - TGTGCCAGCAGCTTGGCCGATACGCAGTATTTT CASSLADTQYF
TRBJ2-5 - TRBV2 - TGTGCCAGCAGTTACGGCGGGGTAGCCCAAGAGACCCAGTACTTC CASSYGGVAQETQYF
TRBJ1-2 - TRBV6-6 - TGTGCCAGCATACTACAGGCGAACTATGGCTACACCTTC CASILQANYGYTF
TRBJ2-7 - TRBV27 - TGTGCCAGCAGTTTAATAACGAGCTCCTACGAGCAGTACTTC CASSLITSSYEQYF
TRBJ2-5 - TRBV12-3/TRBV12-4 - TGTGCCAGCAGTCGACAGAGACAAGAGACCCAGTACTTC CASSRQRQETQYF
TRBJ2-3 - TRBV28 TRBD2 TGTGCCAGCAGTTTGGTCGTTCGAAGCGGGGCTAGCACAGATACGCAGTATTTT CASSLVVRSGASTDTQYF
TRBJ2-1 - TRBV30 TRBD2 TGTGCCTGGAGTCCCGGACTAGCGGATTACAATGAGCAGTTCTTC CAWSPGLADYNEQFF
TRBJ1-5 once TRBV24-1 TRBD1 TGTGCCACCAGTGTAGCAGGGGGAAGTCAGCCCCAGCATTTT CATSVAGGSQPQHF
TRBJ2-6 - TRBV30 TRBD2 TGTGCCTGGAGGCGGGAGTGGGAAGTCCTGACTTTC CAWRREWEVLTF
TRBJ1-1 - TRBV13 TRBD1 TGTGCCAGCAGCTTACTCCAGGGGGCTACTGAAGCTTTCTTT CASSLLQGATEAFF
TRBJ2-5 - TRBV9 - TGTGCCAGCAGCCCGGGACTTTTCGAGGAGACCCAGTACTTC CASSPGLFEETQYF
TRBJ1-1 - TRBV19 - TGTGCCAGTAAAGAGACGGAGCGGAACACTGAAGCTTTCTTT CASKETERNTEAFF
TRBJ2-5 - TRBV29-1 - TGCAGCGTTGAAATAGGACATCGCATCGAGGAGACTCAGTACTTC CSVEIGHRIEETQYF
TRBJ2-1 - TRBV28 TRBD1 TGTGCCAGCTGGGGACAGGGGGCAGGAGAGCAGTTCTTC CASWGQGAGEQFF
TRBJ2-5 - TRBV24-1 - TGTGCCACCAGTGATGTTGGGGCAGAACAAGAGACCCAGTACTTC CATSDVGAEQETQYF
TRBJ1-6 - TRBV14 - TGTGCCAGCAGCCAAACACGTTTCGCGGATTCACCCCTCCACTTT CASSQTRFADSPLHF
TRBJ2-7 - TRBV28 TRBD2 TGTGCCGGTGGGGCTAGCGGGAGTAAAAACTACGAGCAGTACTTC CAGGASGSKNYEQYF
TRBJ2-6 - TRBV24-1 TRBD1 TGTGCCACCAGCCATACAGGGGCTGGGGCCAACGTCCTGACTTTC CATSHTGAGANVLTF
TRBJ2-2 - TRBV19 - TGTGCCAGTAGTATAGAACACGGGGAGCTGTTTTTT CASSIEHGELFF
TRBJ2-7 once TRBV28 - TGTGCCAGCAGGAACAGGGTGCTCTACGAGCAGTACTTC CASRNRVLYEQYF
TRBJ2-7 - TRBV27 - TGTGCCAGCAGTTTAAGAAACAGATTGACCTACGAGCAGTACTTC CASSLRNRLTYEQYF
TRBJ1-6 - TRBV9 - TGTGCCAGCAGCGTAGGGGCAGATTATAATTCACCCCTCCACTTT CASSVGADYNSPLHF
TRBJ2-7 - TRBV7-9 TRBD1 TGTGCCAGCAGCTTACTTGGGACAGCACCCTACGAGCAGTACTTC CASSLLGTAPYEQYF
TRBJ2-1 - TRBV7-3 - TGTGCCAGCAGCTTAGGTTACGGGGTGGGCTACAATGAGCAGTTCTTC CASSLGYGVGYNEQFF
TRBJ2-2 - TRBV6-5 - TGTGCCAGCGGTCGGGGGGAGCTGTTTTTT CASGRGELFF
TRBJ2-5 few TRBV5-1 TRBD1 TGCGCCAGCAGCTTGGTGACAGGGGTGGGCGAGACCCAGTACTTC CASSLVTGVGETQYF
TRBJ2-1 few TRBV4-3 TRBD2 TGCGCCAGCAGCCAAGAAGAGACTAGCCCCTACAATGAGCAGTTCTTC CASSQEETSPYNEQFF
TRBJ1-3 - TRBV29-1 - TGCAGCGTTGAAGTCGGGGTGGGTGCGTTTGGAAACACCATATATTTT CSVEVGVGAFGNTIYF
TRBJ2-7 - TRBV4-1 TRBD2 TGCGCCAGCAGCCAAGTTGCTAGCGGATCCGTCGAGCAGTACTTC CASSQVASGSVEQYF
TRBJ2-7 - TRBV9 TRBD1 TGTGCCAGCAGCCCAACAGGGGGCTCCTACGAGCAGTACTTC CASSPTGGSYEQYF
TRBJ2-7 - TRBV4-1 - TGCGCCAGCAGCCAAGAAAGTCAAGGGGGGGCAAAGAACTACGAGCAGTACTTC CASSQESQGGAKNYEQYF
TRBJ1-3 - TRBV7-8 TRBD1 TGTGCCAGCAGCTCGGACAGGGTAGCTGGAAACACCATATATTTT CASSSDRVAGNTIYF